The sequence of this T cell receptor (beta chain) was determined in a study of T cell responses to AZD1222 COVID-19 vaccine. Findings and limits, study-wide: Recipients of two AZD1222 doses showed rising Spike-specific TCR breadth and depth. Spike regions recognized by vaccine-associated CD4 TCRs spanned the protein, led by 160-218 and 743-854.

Generated by immunoSEQ multiplex PCR, the TCRdb table keeps only in-frame clones and is missing some. The data contain around 100,000 clones, around 90% of them singletons. With respect to this clone: Its antigen is currently unknown.

Trimming cost V 4 bases and J 11 bases, with 11 bases left between them. This CDR3 is built from 11 residues. Germline-derived CDR1 and CDR2 are SNHLY and FYNNEI. The chain employs TRBV2 and TRBJ1-1; D uncertain. The sample was peripheral blood, taken 28 days after the second AZD1222 dose. The TCR comes from an adult who received the AZD1222 COVID-19 vaccine. The CDR3 DNA is TGTGCCAGCAGTGGGCAGTTCTTGGCTTTCTTT. Protein product: CASSGQFLAFF.